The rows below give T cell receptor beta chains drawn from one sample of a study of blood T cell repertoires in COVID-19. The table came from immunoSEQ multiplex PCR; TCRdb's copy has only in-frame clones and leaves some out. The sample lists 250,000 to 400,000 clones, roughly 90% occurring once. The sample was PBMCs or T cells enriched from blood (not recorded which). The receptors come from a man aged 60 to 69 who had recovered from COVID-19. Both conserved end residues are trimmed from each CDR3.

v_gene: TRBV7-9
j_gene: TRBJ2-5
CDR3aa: ASSRGLAGGQETQY

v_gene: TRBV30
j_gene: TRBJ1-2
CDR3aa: AYRDRAPSFGYGYT

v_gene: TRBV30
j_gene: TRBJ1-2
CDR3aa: AWSRTGVYGYT

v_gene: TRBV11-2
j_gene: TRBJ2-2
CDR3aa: ASSLLLATIPGELF

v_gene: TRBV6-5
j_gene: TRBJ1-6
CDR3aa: ASSKRTGYNSPLH

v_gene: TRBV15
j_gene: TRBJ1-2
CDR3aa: ATSRETGYGYT

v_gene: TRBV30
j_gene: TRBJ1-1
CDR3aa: AWSVLGGYAF

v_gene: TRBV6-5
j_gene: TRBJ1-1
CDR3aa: ASSSPGSEAF

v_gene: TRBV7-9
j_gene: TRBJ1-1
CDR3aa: ASTLRDRNTEAF

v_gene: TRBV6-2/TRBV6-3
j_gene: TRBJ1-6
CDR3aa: ASTPRGMNSPLH

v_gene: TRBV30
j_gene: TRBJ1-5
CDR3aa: AWSRTGLNQPQH

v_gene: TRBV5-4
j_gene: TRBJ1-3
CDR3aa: ASSPGRSYSGNTIY

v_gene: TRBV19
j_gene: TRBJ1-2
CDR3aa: ASSPRRQMYGYT

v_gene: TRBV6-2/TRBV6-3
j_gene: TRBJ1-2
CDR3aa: ASSYPVGGINYGYT

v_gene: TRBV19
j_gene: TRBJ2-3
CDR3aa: ASSTTSDSRDTQY

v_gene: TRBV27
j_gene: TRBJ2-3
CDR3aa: ASSFSAAGSQY

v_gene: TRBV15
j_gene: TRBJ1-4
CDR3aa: ATSRVGADLGEKLF

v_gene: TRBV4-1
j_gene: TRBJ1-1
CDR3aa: ASSQETGPHEAF

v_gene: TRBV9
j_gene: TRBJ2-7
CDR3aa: ASSVATGETYEQY

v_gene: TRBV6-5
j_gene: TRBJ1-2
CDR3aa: ASHRDRWFGYT

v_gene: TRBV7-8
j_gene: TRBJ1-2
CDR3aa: ASSLGVGANYGYT

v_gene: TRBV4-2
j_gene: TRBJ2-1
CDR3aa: ASSQVGGIGSSYNEQF

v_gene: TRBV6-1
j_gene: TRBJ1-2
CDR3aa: ASSEAGGGKDGYT

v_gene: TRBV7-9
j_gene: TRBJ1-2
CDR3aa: ASSTYRGAYGYT

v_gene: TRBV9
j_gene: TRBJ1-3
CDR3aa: ASSASGRGNTIY

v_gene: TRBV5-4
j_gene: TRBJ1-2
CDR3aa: ASSLVGQGGFHYT

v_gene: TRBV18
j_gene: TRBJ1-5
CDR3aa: ASSPPGGNQPQH

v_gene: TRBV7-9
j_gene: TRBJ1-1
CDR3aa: ASSLSFVRTEAF

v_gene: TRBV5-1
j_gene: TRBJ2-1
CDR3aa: ASSLAPGTRHDNEQF